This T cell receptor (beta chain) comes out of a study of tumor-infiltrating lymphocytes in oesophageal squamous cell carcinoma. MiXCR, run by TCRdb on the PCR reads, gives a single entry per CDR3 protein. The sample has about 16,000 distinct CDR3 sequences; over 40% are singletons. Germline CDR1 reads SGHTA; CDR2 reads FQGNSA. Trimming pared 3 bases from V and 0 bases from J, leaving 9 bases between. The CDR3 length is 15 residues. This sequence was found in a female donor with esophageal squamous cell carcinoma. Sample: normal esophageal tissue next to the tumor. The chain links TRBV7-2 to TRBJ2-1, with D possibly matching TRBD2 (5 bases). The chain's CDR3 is CASSFRGSSYNEQFF. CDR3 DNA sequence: TGTGCCAGCAGCTTCCGCGGGTCCTCCTACAATGAGCAGTTCTTC.